A single sample gave rise to the 32 T cell receptor beta chains below, sequenced in a study of blood T cell repertoires in COVID-19 (dated by TCRdb to about 2020). The method behind the library was the immunoSEQ multiplex PCR assay. Held by TCRdb, this immuneACCESS table contains in-frame sequences only and omits some clones. Under half of the omission traces to an unresolved V gene where checked; the cause of the rest is unknown. The sample table records around 430,000 clones; 88% of these occur just once. The ten largest clones add up to 10% to 15% of the sample. The sequencing input was peripheral blood. The receptors were gathered from a woman aged 45 to 65 with COVID-19, enrolled during active disease.

V and J are TRBV7-8 and TRBJ2-7; 9 nucleotides line up with TRBD1. CDR3 length: 13 residues. The germline gives CDR1 SGHVS, CDR2 FQNEAQ. Trimming at V came to 7 bases and at J to 3 bases, leaving 4 bases not matched to a gene. CDR3 DNA sequence: TGTGCCAGCACGGACAGGGGAATCTACGAGCAGTACTTC. This gives the protein CASTDRGIYEQYF.

The chain uses TRBV11-2 and TRBJ2-6; D uncertain. This CDR3 has 16 residues. Trimming shortened V by 3 bases and J by 1 base, and 10 bases separated the two germline ends. Germline assignment: CDR1 SGHAT and CDR2 FQNNGV. The DNA of the CDR3 is TGTGCCAGCAGCTTTGGCCAGAATTCTGGGGCCAACGTCCTGACTTTC. This gives the protein CASSFGQNSGANVLTF.

The rearrangement joins TRBV30 to TRBJ1-1, with D possibly TRBD1 on 5 matching bases. The CDR3 has 11 amino acids. With 4 bases removed from V and 8 bases from J, the gap between germline ends came to 11 bases. Germline V CDR1 and CDR2: GTSNPN, SVGIG (reference sequence). The CDR3 DNA is TGTGCCTGGATAGATTGGACAGAAGCTTTCTTT. Its protein product is CAWIDWTEAFF.

The chain carries TRBV19 and TRBJ1-1; perhaps TRBD1 as D (6 bases). Per germline, CDR1 LNHDA and CDR2 SQIVND (reference sequence). The CDR3 length is 14 residues. V lost 5 bases, J lost 4 bases, and 14 bases lay in between. DNA for the CDR3: TGTGCCAGTAGTCCTGGAGGGGGGGGCACTGAAGCTTTCTTT. The encoded protein is CASSPGGGGTEAFF.

The V and J genes are TRBV11-2 and TRBJ2-7; 7 bases fit TRBD1. Germline CDR1 is SGHAT and CDR2 is FQNNGV. V lost 1 base, J lost 4 bases, and 4 bases stayed unmatched. The CDR3 has 14 residues. CDR3 in DNA: TGTGCCAGCAGCTTAGGAGGGGGCTTTTACGAGCAGTACTTC. This sequence encodes CASSLGGGFYEQYF.

V usage is TRBV5-1 and J usage is TRBJ1-5, with 7 bases matching TRBD1. Germline CDR1 SGHRS, CDR2 YFSETQ. CDR3 length: 15 residues. V trimming: 0 bases; J trimming: 4 bases; junction bases outside the gene matches: 4. CDR3 in amino acids: CASSLASGGNQPQHF. Written as DNA, the CDR3 is TGCGCCAGCAGCTTGGCATCAGGGGGTAATCAGCCCCAGCATTTT.

This chain links TRBV27 with TRBJ2-2; 8 positions match TRBD1. After removal of 7 bases from V and 3 bases from J, the junction contained 4 bases not matched to a gene. This CDR3 has 14 amino acids. The germline CDR1 and CDR2 sequences are MNHEY and SMNVEV (reference sequence). This chain's CDR3 is CASTTGGHTGELFF. The CDR3 DNA reads as TGTGCCAGCACAACAGGGGGACACACCGGGGAGCTGTTTTTT.

This clone was counted a few times. This sequence joins TRBV4-1 and TRBJ1-5; D is unresolved. Germline assignment: CDR1 MGHRA and CDR2 YSYEKL. The CDR3 runs to 14 residues. Trimming cost V 4 bases and J 6 bases, with 13 bases left between them. The CDR3, as DNA: TGCGCCAGCAGCCCGGGTTTTATGGGTCAGCCCCAGCATTTT. Translated: CASSPGFMGQPQHF.

J is TRBJ1-2 and V is TRBV6-5; possibly TRBD1 for D (6 bases). Trimming removed 4 bases from V and 3 bases from J, with 15 bases in between. The germline CDR1 and CDR2 sequences are MNHEY and SVGAGI. The CDR3 totals 15 residues. In DNA form, the CDR3 reads TGTGCCAGCAGTTCGACACGGCCAGGGGACTATGGCTACACCTTC. The encoded protein is CASSSTRPGDYGYTF.

The genes are TRBV7-8 and TRBJ1-4, with TRBD1 as a possible D gene (6 bases). In germline, CDR1 is SGHVS, CDR2 FQNEAQ. The length of the CDR3 is 15 residues. Trimming removed 6 bases from V and 2 bases from J, with 13 bases in between. DNA for the CDR3: TGTGCCAGCAGGTCCTCGGGACATACTAATGAAAAACTGTTTTTT. Its protein is CASRSSGHTNEKLFF.

The rearrangement links TRBV5-1 to TRBJ2-1, with TRBD2 matching 12 bases. The CDR3 length is 15 residues. CDR1 and CDR2 from the germline V gene are SGHRS and YFSETQ. The J segment lost 2 bases and the V segment lost 4 bases, leaving 1 base of the junction unmatched. The CDR3 here is CASSTSGGPYNEQFF. CDR3 DNA sequence: TGCGCCAGCAGCACTAGCGGGGGGCCCTACAATGAGCAGTTCTTC.

The J gene is TRBJ2-7, the V gene TRBV11-2, with unresolved D. The germline V gene encodes CDR1 SGHAT and CDR2 FQNNGV. This CDR3 has 14 residues. The V and J ends lost 1 base and 6 bases respectively, with 13 bases between them. The CDR3 spells CASSLVTIDIEQYF. In nucleotides, the CDR3 is TGTGCCAGCAGCTTAGTAACCATTGACATCGAGCAGTACTTC.

The chain has TRBV5-1 and TRBJ2-7; 7 bases map to TRBD1. The germline V gene has CDR1 SGHRS and CDR2 YFSETQ. J lost 3 bases, V lost 0 bases, and 12 bases had no gene match. This CDR3 is built from 17 residues. The CDR3 region is CASSLGLQGKFSYEQYF. CDR3 DNA: TGCGCCAGCAGCTTGGGCTTACAGGGGAAGTTTAGCTACGAGCAGTACTTC.

V and J are TRBV11-1 and TRBJ2-1, with 8 bases lining up with TRBD2. The CDR3 contains 14 residues. V lost 5 bases to trimming and J lost 3 bases; unmatched junction nucleotides: 3. Germline CDR1 is SGHAT and CDR2 is FQDESV (reference sequence). In DNA, the CDR3 is TGTGCCAGCAGCCCCGGGACTAGCTACAATGAGCAGTTCTTC. Translating it yields CASSPGTSYNEQFF.

This chain joins TRBV7-4 and TRBJ2-3; 10 nucleotides match TRBD2. The J segment lost 1 base and the V segment lost 6 bases, leaving 7 bases of the junction unmatched. CDR1 and CDR2 from the germline V gene are SGHVT and SQSDAQ. The CDR3 is 16 residues long. The CDR3 DNA is TGTGCCAGCAGGGCGAGCGGGGGGGCGTGCACAGATACGCAGTATTTT. Translating it yields CASRASGGACTDTQYF. The full variable domain, with the rest looked up from reference TRBV7-4 and TRBJ2-3, is GAGVSQSPRYKVAKRGRDVALRCDSISGHVTLYWYRQTLGQGSEVLTYSQSDAQRDKSGRPSGRFSAERPERSVSTLKIQRTEQGDSAVYLCASRASGGACTDTQYFGPGTRLTVL.

The rearrangement uses TRBV3-1 (or the pseudogene TRBV3-2) and TRBJ2-7, with 8 bases matching TRBD2. CDR3 length: 14 residues. J gave up 3 bases and V 4 bases, and 5 bases lay outside the gene matches. Germline CDR1 is LGHDT and CDR2 is YNNKEL (reference sequence). CDR3 nucleotides: TGTGCCAGCAGCCCTATAGCGGGGCGCTACGAGCAGTACTTC. Amino acids: CASSPIAGRYEQYF.

The chain has TRBV9 and TRBJ2-7, with D possibly matching TRBD2 (6 bases). Germline V gene data show CDR1 as SGDLS and CDR2 as YYNGEE. CDR3 size: 16 residues. V was trimmed by 3 bases and J by 7 bases, leaving 23 bases between them. The CDR3 spells CASSETSTATGGEQYF. As DNA, the CDR3 is TGTGCCAGCAGCGAAACCTCCACGGCCACCGGGGGAGAGCAGTACTTC.

The chain is built from TRBV13 and TRBJ1-6; D may be TRBD1 (5 bases). The CDR3 loop spans 16 amino acids. V shed 5 bases and J shed 7 bases, with 18 bases lying between them. CDR1 and CDR2 from the germline V gene are PRHDT and FYEKMQ (reference sequence). The CDR3 is CASSLTSGRANSPLHF. The CDR3 DNA is TGTGCCAGCAGCCTCACGTCAGGCAGGGCGAATTCACCCCTCCACTTT. Full variable domain (missing parts from reference TRBV13 and TRBJ1-6): AAGVIQSPRHLIKEKRETATLKCYPIPRHDTVYWYQQGPGQDPQFLISFYEKMQSDKGSIPDRFSAQQFSDYHSELNMSSLELGDSALYFCASSLTSGRANSPLHFGNGTRLTVT.

The chain combines TRBV15 with TRBJ2-6; 7 nucleotides line up with TRBD1. This CDR3 comprises 19 residues. The trim removed 5 bases at V and 1 base at J, leaving 14 bases unmatched. CDR1 is LNHNV and CDR2 is YYDKDF in the germline V gene (reference sequence). The DNA of the CDR3 is TGTGCCACCAGCTCGCCACAGGGGTTGCAGGCATCTGGGGCCAACGTCCTGACTTTC. Its translation is CATSSPQGLQASGANVLTF.

This chain connects TRBV7-9 to TRBJ1-6, with unresolved D. The V and J ends lost 1 base and 7 bases respectively, with 5 bases between them. The CDR3 has 13 amino acids. CDR1 is SEHNR and CDR2 is FQNEAQ in the germline V gene (reference sequence). Written as DNA, the CDR3 is TGTGCCAGCAGCTTAGACGGGAATTCACCCCTCCACTTT. Translating it yields CASSLDGNSPLHF.

The chain has TRBV5-6 and TRBJ2-2; D gene uncertain. Deletions cut 6 bases from V and 6 bases from J, with 18 bases between. CDR1 SGHDT and CDR2 YYEEEE come from the germline V gene. This CDR3 contains 15 residues. CDR3 nucleotides: TGTGCCAGCACCACATCAGGTCCTCTGGCCGGGGAGCTGTTTTTT. Protein: CASTTSGPLAGELFF.

V gene TRBV7-3 combines with J gene TRBJ1-5; D perhaps matches TRBD1 (5 bases). The CDR3 contains 15 residues. V gave up 5 bases and J gave up 5 bases, with 16 bases separating them. In germline, CDR1 is SGHTA, CDR2 FQGTGA. CDR3 protein: CASSVIGGDDQPQHF. The DNA for the CDR3 is TGTGCCAGCAGCGTAATAGGAGGGGATGATCAGCCCCAGCATTTT.

This clone was found once. The J gene is TRBJ1-1, the V gene TRBV25-1, with D perhaps matching TRBD1 (5 bases). CDR1 MGHDK and CDR2 SYGVNS come from the germline V gene. This CDR3 comprises 12 residues. V lost 3 bases and J 11 bases, leaving 13 bases between the germline ends. This CDR3 is CASSDRERSAFF. CDR3 nucleotide sequence: TGTGCCAGCAGTGACAGGGAACGGAGTGCTTTCTTT.

This chain joins TRBV6-5 and TRBJ2-7, with TRBD2 identical over 14 bases. The CDR3 loop spans 16 amino acids. With V trimmed by 2 bases and J by 2 bases, 2 bases remained unmatched. Per germline, CDR1 MNHEY and CDR2 SVGAGI. The CDR3 loop reads CASSYGTSGGAYEQYF. The CDR3 DNA reads TGTGCCAGCAGTTACGGGACTAGCGGGGGAGCCTACGAGCAGTACTTC.

The chain joins TRBV3-1 (or the pseudogene TRBV3-2) to TRBJ1-1, with D possibly matching TRBD1 (6 bases). The germline CDR1 and CDR2 sequences are LGHDT and YNNKEL (reference sequence). Trimming removed 4 bases from V and 4 bases from J, with 13 bases in between. The CDR3 loop spans 14 amino acids. The CDR3 region is CASSRGGAGTEAFF. The CDR3 DNA is TGTGCCAGCAGCCGAGGGGGTGCAGGCACTGAAGCTTTCTTT.

The chain couples TRBV5-6 to TRBJ2-7; 9 positions agree with TRBD1. CDR1 is SGHDT, CDR2 YYEEEE, per germline. There are 15 residues in the CDR3. V dropped 4 bases and J dropped 6; count of bases not matched to a gene: 11. The CDR3 DNA reads TGTGCCAGCAGCCCTCTTCCCCGGGACAGGGTCGAGCAGTACTTC. Protein product: CASSPLPRDRVEQYF.

This sequence joins TRBV2 and TRBJ2-7; 9 nucleotides align to TRBD2. Germline V lookup: CDR1 SNHLY, CDR2 FYNNEI. The CDR3 spans 17 residues. With 2 bases clipped from V and 2 bases from J, the junction kept 10 bases outside the gene matches. CDR3 DNA: TGTGCCAGCAGTGAAAGGAGTGGAGCGGGGGGAACCTACGAGCAGTACTTC. Translating gives CASSERSGAGGTYEQYF. Looking up the rest from reference TRBV2 and TRBJ2-7 gives the full variable domain: EPEVTQTPSHQVTQMGQEVILRCVPISNHLYFYWYRQILGQKVEFLVSFYNNEISEKSEIFDDQFSVERPDGSNFTLKIRSTKLEDSAMYFCASSERSGAGGTYEQYFGPGTRLTVT.

The V call is TRBV5-1, the J call TRBJ1-2; 9 bases fit TRBD1. This CDR3 has 17 residues. V was clipped by 0 bases and J by 2 bases; unmatched bases: 8. The germline CDR1 and CDR2 sequences are SGHRS and YFSETQ. The CDR3 DNA reads as TGCGCCAGCAGCTTGGCCCTGACAGGGGGAGGAAACTATGGCTACACCTTC. This codes for CASSLALTGGGNYGYTF. The whole variable domain, remainder taken from reference TRBV5-1 and TRBJ1-2, is KAGVTQTPRYLIKTRGQQVTLSCSPISGHRSVSWYQQTPGQGLQFLFEYFSETQRNKGNFPGRFSGRQFSNSRSEMNVSTLELGDSALYLCASSLALTGGGNYGYTFGSGTRLTVV.

The rearrangement links TRBV6-5 to TRBJ2-1; perhaps TRBD2 as D (7 bases). Trimming removed 8 bases at V and 8 bases at J, with 16 bases between. This CDR3 is 13 amino acids long. Germline CDR1 reads MNHEY; CDR2 reads SVGAGI. CDR3 protein: CASLGGRADEQFF. The CDR3 region has the DNA TGTGCCAGCCTAGGGGGGAGGGCGGATGAGCAGTTCTTC.

The chain uses TRBV6-5 and TRBJ1-5, with 7 bases identical to TRBD1. The J segment lost 7 bases and the V segment lost 8 bases, leaving 8 bases of the junction unmatched. The germline CDR1 and CDR2 sequences are MNHEY and SVGAGI. There are 13 residues in the CDR3. The DNA for the CDR3 is TGTGCCAGCGGCCGGACAGGCGGACAGCCCCAGCATTTT. Its translation is CASGRTGGQPQHF.

This sequence joins TRBV14 and TRBJ1-2, with 7 nucleotides matching TRBD1. Germline V gene lookup returns CDR1 SGHDN and CDR2 FVKESK. V lost 1 base, J lost 6 bases, and 23 bases stayed unmatched. This CDR3 has 20 residues. The CDR3 protein is CASSQGIGRGRPGDVDGYTF. DNA for the CDR3: TGTGCCAGCAGCCAAGGAATTGGAAGGGGGCGGCCGGGAGATGTTGATGGCTACACCTTC.

This clone has only one observation. The chain recombines TRBV7-8 with TRBJ2-1; a possible D gene is TRBD1 (5 bases). The CDR3 is 14 amino acids. Germline-derived CDR1 and CDR2 are SGHVS and FQNEAQ. V lost 6 bases and J lost 4, with 13 bases in between. CDR3 in DNA: TGTGCCAGCAGTTCCCTGAACAGGTACAATGAGCAGTTCTTC. Its translation is CASSSLNRYNEQFF. Complete variable domain (other parts from reference TRBV7-8 and TRBJ2-1): GAGVSQSPRYKVAKRGQDVALRCDPISGHVSLFWYQQALGQGPEFLTYFQNEAQLDKSGLPSDRFFAERPEGSVSTLKIQRTQQEDSAVYLCASSSLNRYNEQFFGPGTRLTVL.